This TCR beta chain was captured in a study of blood T cell repertoires in COVID-19. About the study: COVID-19 samples collected from the United States, Italy and Spain covered acute and convalescent phases. The cDNA or gDNA used as material had been derived from T cells, B-cell-depleted T cells, or PBMCs.

Profiled with immunoSEQ multiplex PCR; TCRdb holds only in-frame clones, not every one. The sample consists of some 500,000 clones, about 88% of them appearing once. V shed 1 base and J shed 10 bases, with 11 bases lying between them. This CDR3 spans 13 amino acids. Germline CDR1 reads SGHRS; CDR2 reads YFSETQ. This chain connects TRBV5-1 to TRBJ2-2, with D maybe TRBD1 (6 bases). The TCR sequence derives from a woman between 50 and 59 years old with COVID-19, enrolled during active disease. The sequenced sample consisted of peripheral blood. CDR3 DNA sequence: TGCGCCAGCAGCTTGTACCAGGGGTCGGAGCTGTTTTTT. Protein sequence: CASSLYQGSELFF.